Following are 18 T cell receptor beta chains from one sample sequenced in a study of PD-1 blockade in classical Hodgkin lymphoma. Time point reported: cycle 4 day 1 (C4D1), after around six weeks of nivolumab. Every single patient, without exception, relapsed after autologous stem cell transplantation, and brentuximab vedotin exposure varied. Purification of CD4+ T cells from thawed PBMCs was performed via magnetic negative selection. Assay used: immunoSEQ multiplex PCR; TCRdb lists only in-frame clones, some missing. Seen here are tens of thousands of clones, 75% to 90% observed once, and the top ten hold 3.1%. The material was CD4+ T cells from blood, obtained before the fourth cycle of nivolumab. The receptor set was obtained from a human donor with classical Hodgkin lymphoma.

This chain connects TRBV19 to TRBJ1-2; D is unresolved. Germline CDR1 is LNHDA and CDR2 is SQIVND (reference sequence). V lost 1 base and J lost 4, with 7 bases in between. The CDR3 spans 13 residues. The CDR3 bases are TGTGCCAGTAGTATAGGGGATGCCTATGGCTACACCTTC. Its protein product is CASSIGDAYGYTF.

This clone was recorded only once. The CDR3 is CASSIRESGEQFF. In nucleotides, the CDR3 is TGTGCCAGCAGCATAAGGGAATCAGGAGAGCAGTTCTTC. The gene calls are TRBV7-6 and TRBJ2-1; no definite D call. Germline CDR1 SGHVS, CDR2 FNYEAQ. The ends were cut back, 5 bases at V and 10 bases at J, with 15 bases in the middle. The CDR3 loop spans 13 amino acids.

The chain carries TRBV28 and TRBJ1-1, with D maybe TRBD1 (6 bases). Trimming stripped 4 bases from V and 10 bases from J, with 19 bases between. This CDR3 is built from 14 residues. Germline lookup yields CDR1 MDHEN and CDR2 SYDVKM. The CDR3 bases are TGTGCCAGCAGTTCGAAGACCACCCAGGGGAGAGCTTTCTTT. This encodes CASSSKTTQGRAFF.

The gene calls are TRBV6-5 and TRBJ2-6; D call uncertain. Germline values: CDR1 MNHEY, CDR2 SVGAGI. Trimming took 8 bases from V and 0 from J, leaving 5 bases between them. There are 13 residues in the CDR3. CDR3 protein: CASVDSGANVLTF. CDR3 in DNA: TGTGCCAGCGTCGACTCTGGGGCCAACGTCCTGACTTTC.

The chain is built from TRBV6-5 and TRBJ2-7, with 10 bases matching TRBD1. The CDR3 has 13 amino acids. J lost 3 bases, V lost 6 bases, and 2 bases had no gene match. From germline, CDR1 is MNHEY and CDR2 SVGAGI. The CDR3 DNA sequence: TGTGCCAGCAGGCGGACAGGGGGCTACGAGCAGTACTTC. Translating gives CASRRTGGYEQYF.

This chain connects TRBV18 to TRBJ2-4; D gene ambiguous. The CDR3 is made up of 14 amino acids. The V end was cut by 0 bases, the J end by 2 bases, with 5 bases between. CDR1 and CDR2 (germline): KGHSH, LQKENI. The CDR3 sequence: CASSPPETKNIQYF. As DNA, the CDR3 is TGTGCCAGCTCACCACCGGAGACCAAAAACATTCAGTACTTC.

The chain is built from TRBV7-9 and TRBJ1-1; a possible D gene is TRBD1 (5 bases). Germline V CDR1 and CDR2: SEHNR, FQNEAQ (reference sequence). Trimming cost V 4 bases and J 0 bases, with 9 bases left between them. This CDR3 has 14 residues. The CDR3 DNA reads as TGTGCCAGCAGCTCACAAGGGGTGAACACTGAAGCTTTCTTT. It encodes CASSSQGVNTEAFF.

This rearrangement joins TRBV7-9 to TRBJ1-1, with TRBD1 as a possible D gene (6 bases). This CDR3 region has 14 residues. Trimming took 3 bases from V and 4 from J, leaving 12 bases between them. Per germline, CDR1 SEHNR and CDR2 FQNEAQ (reference sequence). The CDR3 DNA sequence: TGTGCCAGCAGCTTTCCGGGGGCGCGCACTGAAGCTTTCTTT. This encodes CASSFPGARTEAFF.

The chain carries TRBV7-2 and TRBJ2-5; D remains unclear. The CDR3 is 14 amino acids. CDR1 is SGHTA, CDR2 FQGNSA, per germline. Trimming stripped 1 base from V and 5 bases from J, with 11 bases between. The CDR3 here is CASSLVRNSETQYF. The CDR3 DNA sequence: TGTGCCAGCAGCTTAGTGCGTAATAGCGAGACCCAGTACTTC. The entire variable domain, with the rest obtained from reference TRBV7-2 and TRBJ2-5, is as follows: GAGVSQSPSNKVTEKGKDVELRCDPISGHTALYWYRQSLGQGLEFLIYFQGNSAPDKSGLPSDRFSAERTGGSVSTLTIQRTQQEDSAVYLCASSLVRNSETQYFGPGTRLLVL.

Only a few counts were recorded for this clone. The genes are TRBV7-9 and TRBJ2-7; tentative D call: TRBD2 (6 bases). Trimming left V 4 bases short and J 2 bases short, with 12 bases between. The CDR3 covers 14 residues. Per germline, CDR1 SEHNR and CDR2 FQNEAQ (reference sequence). The DNA for the CDR3 is TGTGCCAGCAGCTCACAATCGGGAGCCTACGAGCAGTACTTC. Translating gives CASSSQSGAYEQYF.

This clone showed up just once. This rearrangement joins TRBV6-5 to TRBJ2-5; D call uncertain. V was pared by 3 bases and J by 4 bases, with 9 bases between. This CDR3 is built from 13 residues. CDR1 MNHEY and CDR2 SVGAGI come from the germline V gene. CDR3 sequence (DNA): TGTGCCAGCAGTTATCGGGTAGGAGAGACCCAGTACTTC. This codes for CASSYRVGETQYF.

The sample holds one count of this clone. The rearrangement uses TRBV19 and TRBJ1-5; 8 positions match TRBD1. V dropped 3 bases and J dropped 2; count of bases not matched to a gene: 3. This CDR3 region has 15 residues. CDR1 and CDR2 from the germline V gene are LNHDA and SQIVND (reference sequence). Here the CDR3 reads CASSITGGGNQPQHF. The CDR3 DNA follows: TGTGCCAGTAGTATTACAGGGGGAGGCAATCAGCCCCAGCATTTT.

The chain couples TRBV6-5 to TRBJ2-7; D is possibly TRBD2 (5 bases). This CDR3 has 13 residues. V shed 2 bases and J shed 1 base, with 6 bases lying between them. Germline V lookup: CDR1 MNHEY, CDR2 SVGAGI. This chain's CDR3 is CASSYRGSYEQYF. For the CDR3, the DNA is TGTGCCAGCAGTTACCGGGGTTCCTACGAGCAGTACTTC.

The chain uses TRBV7-3 and TRBJ1-1; 7 nucleotides align to TRBD1. Germline lookup yields CDR1 SGHTA and CDR2 FQGTGA. V lost 2 bases, J lost 1 base, and 4 bases stayed unmatched. The CDR3 covers 15 residues. CDR3 sequence reads: CASSLSGTANTEAFF. DNA for the CDR3: TGTGCCAGCAGCTTATCTGGGACAGCGAACACTGAAGCTTTCTTT.

This rearrangement joins TRBV6-5 to TRBJ2-3; a possible D gene is TRBD2 (5 bases). Germline V gives CDR1 MNHEY, CDR2 SVGAGI. This CDR3 is built from 15 residues. Between the trimmed V and J ends, which lost 7 bases and 2 bases, there was a span of 16 bases. CDR3 amino acids: CASKGRDYYTDTQYF. The CDR3 DNA sequence: TGTGCCAGCAAAGGACGGGATTATTACACAGATACGCAGTATTTT.

This chain links TRBV4-3 with TRBJ2-3; TRBD1 might be the D (5 bases). This CDR3 is built from 16 residues. The germline V gene encodes CDR1 LGHNA and CDR2 YSLEER. The germline V and J ends were trimmed by 5 bases and 0 bases, with 15 bases remaining between them. CDR3 sequence reads: CASSYNRKASTDTQYF. The DNA of the CDR3 is TGCGCCAGCAGCTACAACAGGAAAGCTAGCACAGATACGCAGTATTTT.

The chain's CDR3 is CASSQTSGGHTDTQYF. The DNA for the CDR3 is TGCGCCAGCAGCCAGACTAGCGGGGGACACACAGATACGCAGTATTTT. This chain joins TRBV4-3 and TRBJ2-3; 12 bases line up with TRBD2. V trimming: 3 bases; J trimming: 2 bases; junction bases outside the gene matches: 3. The CDR3 extends over 16 amino acids. CDR1 is LGHNA, CDR2 YSLEER, per germline.

This clone was seen only a few times. The chain couples TRBV5-1 to TRBJ1-5, with unresolved D. The CDR3 spans 14 residues. Trimming pared 0 bases from V and 6 bases from J, leaving 10 bases between. Germline CDR1 is SGHRS and CDR2 is YFSETQ. CDR3 sequence: CASSLDEGVQPQHF. DNA for the CDR3: TGCGCCAGCAGCTTGGATGAGGGAGTTCAGCCCCAGCATTTT. Full variable domain (outside the CDR3, taken from reference TRBV5-1 and TRBJ1-5): KAGVTQTPRYLIKTRGQQVTLSCSPISGHRSVSWYQQTPGQGLQFLFEYFSETQRNKGNFPGRFSGRQFSNSRSEMNVSTLELGDSALYLCASSLDEGVQPQHFGDGTRLSIL.